This T cell receptor (beta chain) came from a study of control samples from healthy donors and cancer patients. TCRdb keeps only in-frame clones here, not all; method: immunoSEQ multiplex PCR. The data hold over 100,000 clones, with approximately 90% observed a single time. The receptor was derived from a man aged 35 to 55 in good health. Sequencing was carried out using blood.

CDR3 region: CASSRRSSYEQYF. The CDR3 DNA sequence: TGTGCCAGCAGCCGCAGAAGCTCCTACGAGCAGTACTTC. The chain is built from TRBV3-1 (or the pseudogene TRBV3-2) and TRBJ2-7; unclear D gene. The CDR3 is 13 residues long. Trimming removed 4 bases from V and 0 bases from J, with 7 bases in between. CDR1 and CDR2 from the germline V gene are LGHDT and YNNKEL (reference sequence).